The next 30 T cell receptor beta chains were all read from a single sample in a study of neurological immune-mediated disorders. TCRdb reprocessed the 5' RACE reads with MiXCR, giving one entry per CDR3 protein. Here the sample spans tens of thousands of distinct CDR3 sequences, nearly 6.5% being singletons. Sequences were obtained from CD4+ T cells from blood. The receptors were gathered from a woman aged 40-49 years in good health.

In this sample, this clonotype turned up many times. The chain recombines TRBV14 with TRBJ1-1; D remains ambiguous. Germline CDR1 SGHDN, CDR2 FVKESK. The V gene lost 5 bases and the J gene lost 1 base, with 14 bases spanning the gap. This CDR3 is built from 15 residues. The CDR3 coding sequence is TGTGCCAGCAGCACGTTTGAAGATCCGAACACTGAAGCTTTCTTT. It specifies CASSTFEDPNTEAFF.

This clonotype appeared many times. The gene calls are TRBV4-1 and TRBJ1-6; D ambiguous. V gave up 0 bases and J gave up 14 bases, with 11 bases separating them. The CDR3 loop spans 13 amino acids. CDR1 is MGHRA, CDR2 YSYEKL, per germline. DNA of the CDR3: TGCGCCAGCAGCCAAGATCAAGGGTTCACCCTCCACTTT. Its translation: CASSQDQGFTLHF.

This clonotype was detected many times. The CDR3 DNA reads TGTGCCAGCAGTTCCGGGACAGGGGGTCGCCAAGAGACCCAGTACTTC. It specifies CASSSGTGGRQETQYF. The gene calls are TRBV6-2 or TRBV6-3 and TRBJ2-5; 11 bases map to TRBD1. Looked up from germline, CDR1 is MNHEY and CDR2 is SVGEGT. The junction had 5 bases not matched to a gene; V was cut back by 4 bases and J by 1 base. The CDR3 covers 16 residues.

In this sample, this clonotype turned up many times. V usage is TRBV20-1 and J usage is TRBJ1-1; tentative D call: TRBD1 (6 bases). Germline V CDR1 and CDR2: DFQATT, SNEGSKA (reference sequence). CDR3 length: 13 amino acids. V was cut by 5 bases and J by 1 base, with 11 bases left in between. The CDR3 coding sequence is TGCAGTGCTGGCCGGGACACGAACACTGAAGCTTTCTTT. Translation gives CSAGRDTNTEAFF.

This chain links TRBV29-1 with TRBJ2-1, with TRBD2 as a possible D gene (5 bases). There are 13 residues in the CDR3. Looked up from germline, CDR1 is SQVTM and CDR2 is ANQGSEA. V shed 4 bases and J shed 6 bases, with 13 bases lying between them. CDR3 sequence (DNA): TGCAGCGTTGTTGGGAGATGGGGCAATGAGCAGTTCTTC. It encodes CSVVGRWGNEQFF.

This clonotype was detected ten times or more. V usage is TRBV20-1 and J usage is TRBJ1-2; possibly TRBD1 for D (5 bases). Between the trimmed V and J ends, which lost 2 bases and 5 bases, there was a span of 18 bases. Germline V gene lookup returns CDR1 DFQATT and CDR2 SNEGSKA (reference sequence). This CDR3 is 15 amino acids long. The CDR3 DNA sequence: TGCAGTGCTAGACCCGAAACCGGGACCTCTTATGGCTACACCTTC. Translating gives CSARPETGTSYGYTF.

This clonotype appeared many times. This chain links TRBV12-3 or TRBV12-4 with TRBJ2-5; TRBD1 matches at 8 bases. V lost 0 bases, J lost 5 bases, and 11 bases stayed unmatched. CDR3 size: 17 residues. The CDR3 bases are TGTGCCAGCAGTTTAGCGATAGGAGGACAGGGATCGGAGACCCAGTACTTC. This translates into CASSLAIGGQGSETQYF.

This clonotype was recorded at least ten times. The chain carries TRBV7-2 and TRBJ1-6, with D unresolved. Germline V CDR1 and CDR2: SGHTA, FQGNSA. There are 16 residues in the CDR3. V was clipped by 3 bases and J by 3 bases, with 12 bases between them. CDR3 loop: CASSFPSRVYNSPLHF. The CDR3 DNA is TGTGCCAGCAGCTTCCCTTCGAGGGTCTATAATTCACCCCTCCACTTT.

This clonotype came up many times. The chain is built from TRBV6-6 and TRBJ2-1; 7 nucleotides line up with TRBD1. CDR3 length equals 12 residues. The V gene's germline CDR1 is MNHNY and CDR2 SVGAGI (reference sequence). V lost 6 bases, J lost 8 bases, and 4 bases stayed unmatched. The CDR3 DNA reads as TGTGCCAGCAGCAGACAGGGCGATGAGCAGTTCTTC. Protein sequence: CASSRQGDEQFF.

The sample holds many counts of this clonotype. A single base separates this from a much larger clone, so it may be a read error. The chain combines TRBV5-1 with TRBJ2-3, with 8 bases fitting TRBD2. Germline V lookup: CDR1 SGHRS, CDR2 YFSETQ. Unmatched junction bases numbered 12, after V lost 0 bases and J lost 6 bases. There are 17 residues in the CDR3. The CDR3 bases are TGCGCCAGCAGCTTGGACACTAGCGGAGCCCGGGCTGATACGCAGTATTTT. Protein sequence: CASSLDTSGARADTQYF.

This clonotype was seen repeatedly, ten times or more. The chain uses TRBV20-1 and TRBJ2-7; 9 positions agree with TRBD2. Germline V gene data show CDR1 as DFQATT and CDR2 as SNEGSKA (reference sequence). Trimming at V came to 2 bases and at J to 3 bases, leaving 8 bases not matched to a gene. The CDR3 contains 15 residues. The CDR3 spells CSARRGGRAHYEQYF. CDR3 DNA sequence: TGCAGTGCTAGACGCGGCGGGAGGGCCCACTACGAGCAGTACTTC.

This clonotype was counted many times. The gene calls are TRBV29-1 and TRBJ2-3, with 9 bases identical to TRBD1. In germline, CDR1 is SQVTM, CDR2 ANQGSEA. This CDR3 is built from 14 residues. V lost 5 bases to trimming and J lost 2 bases; unmatched junction nucleotides: 5. The CDR3 DNA follows: TGCAGCGTTCAAACACAGGGGGCCACAGATACGCAGTATTTT. Its translation: CSVQTQGATDTQYF.

The sample holds many counts of this clonotype. V is TRBV20-1 and J is TRBJ1-1; TRBD1 is a possible D gene (5 bases). The ends were cut back, 5 bases at V and 0 bases at J, with 16 bases in the middle. This CDR3 spans 15 amino acids. The germline gives CDR1 DFQATT, CDR2 SNEGSKA (reference sequence). CDR3 sequence reads: CSAEYKGVLNTEAFF. CDR3 DNA: TGCAGTGCTGAATATAAAGGGGTACTGAACACTGAAGCTTTCTTT.

This clonotype was counted at least ten times. The J gene is TRBJ2-2, the V gene TRBV5-1; possibly TRBD1 or TRBD2 for D (5 bases each). Deletions cut 0 bases from V and 6 bases from J, with 15 bases between. The V gene's germline CDR1 is SGHRS and CDR2 YFSETQ. This CDR3 is 16 amino acids long. The CDR3 reads CASSLESRGGSGELFF. The CDR3 DNA is TGCGCCAGCAGCTTGGAGTCGAGGGGCGGCTCCGGGGAGCTGTTTTTT.

In its sample, this clonotype was seen many times. The chain combines TRBV3-1 with TRBJ1-3; D is ambiguous. Trimming pared 7 bases from V and 0 bases from J, leaving 10 bases between. The CDR3 consists of 14 residues. The V gene's germline CDR1 is LGHDT and CDR2 YNNKEL (reference sequence). CDR3 loop: CASTSQASGNTIYF. The CDR3, as DNA: TGTGCCAGCACCTCCCAGGCCTCTGGAAACACCATATATTTT. Full variable domain (outside the CDR3, taken from reference TRBV3-1 and TRBJ1-3): DTAVSQTPKYLVTQMGNDKSIKCEQNLGHDTMYWYKQDSKKFLKIMFSYNNKELIINETVPNRFSPKSPDKAHLNLHINSLELGDSAVYFCASTSQASGNTIYFGEGSWLTVV.

The sample holds many counts of this clonotype. This rearrangement joins TRBV2 to TRBJ2-7; D is ambiguous. The CDR3 is 14 residues long. In germline, CDR1 is SNHLY, CDR2 FYNNEI. V lost 6 bases and J lost 3, with 15 bases in between. CDR3 nucleotides: TGTGCCAGCAGCTTGTTCAAGGACGACTACGAGCAGTACTTC. This gives the protein CASSLFKDDYEQYF.

This clonotype was seen many times. The gene calls are TRBV20-1 and TRBJ2-3; 9 bases map to TRBD1. There are 15 residues in the CDR3. V dropped 5 bases and J dropped 4; count of bases not matched to a gene: 10. Germline V CDR1 and CDR2: DFQATT, SNEGSKA (reference sequence). In DNA, the CDR3 is TGCAGTGCTCTGGTCGGGACAGGGCTTGCAGATACGCAGTATTTT. Amino acids: CSALVGTGLADTQYF.

This clonotype was observed at least ten times. The chain couples TRBV20-1 to TRBJ1-5, with D maybe TRBD1 (6 bases). CDR3 length: 13 amino acids. The ends were cut back, 1 base at V and 4 bases at J, with 8 bases in the middle. Germline-derived CDR1 and CDR2 are DFQATT and SNEGSKA (reference sequence). The CDR3: CSARGGQNQPQHF. CDR3 DNA: TGCAGTGCTAGAGGGGGGCAAAATCAGCCCCAGCATTTT.

Many counts were recorded for this clonotype. The J gene is TRBJ1-1, the V gene TRBV12-3 or TRBV12-4, with D uncertain. This CDR3 comprises 12 residues. The V end lost 3 bases, the J end lost 7 bases, and 9 bases lay between the germline ends. CDR3 bases: TGTGCCAGCAGTTTGTGGGCAGGTGAAGCTTTCTTT. Translated, it gives CASSLWAGEAFF.

The table lists this clonotype with many counts. The chain couples TRBV5-5 to TRBJ2-5, with 9 nucleotides matching TRBD1. Per germline, CDR1 SGHKS and CDR2 YYEKEE (reference sequence). V dropped 3 bases and J dropped 5; count of bases not matched to a gene: 14. The CDR3 has 17 residues. The CDR3 DNA follows: TGTGCCAGCAGCTCACAGGGGGCGATATCCGACCCGGAGACCCAGTACTTC. Its translation is CASSSQGAISDPETQYF. Full variable domain (rest looked up from reference TRBV5-5 and TRBJ2-5): DAGVTQSPTHLIKTRGQQVTLRCSPISGHKSVSWYQQVLGQGPQFIFQYYEKEERGRGNFPDRFSARQFPNYSSELNVNALLLGDSALYLCASSSQGAISDPETQYFGPGTRLLVL.

This clonotype was observed many times. This chain joins TRBV7-2 and TRBJ2-1; D may be TRBD1 (7 bases). The V end lost 2 bases, the J end lost 9 bases, and 20 bases lay between the germline ends. The CDR3 loop spans 16 amino acids. CDR1 and CDR2 (germline): SGHTA, FQGNSA. The CDR3 DNA sequence: TGTGCCAGCAGCTTACCGGAGGGGGCCGGCACGGGTGAGCAGTTCTTC. Translation: CASSLPEGAGTGEQFF.

This clonotype was recorded many times. V and J are TRBV27 and TRBJ1-4; D gene uncertain. Trimming left V 0 bases short and J 7 bases short, with 9 bases between. Germline CDR1 and CDR2: MNHEY and SMNVEV (reference sequence). This CDR3 contains 14 residues. The CDR3 bases are TGTGCCAGCAGTTTATCTCCCCCCGGTGAAAAACTGTTTTTT. This codes for CASSLSPPGEKLFF.

Ten or more counts support this clonotype. V gene TRBV5-1 combines with J gene TRBJ2-5, with D possibly being TRBD1 or TRBD2 (5 bases each). Germline CDR1 and CDR2: SGHRS and YFSETQ. This CDR3 contains 13 residues. Between the trimmed V and J ends, which lost 4 bases and 3 bases, there was a span of 10 bases. CDR3: CASSKGTEETQYF. In DNA form, the CDR3 reads TGCGCCAGCAGCAAGGGGACCGAAGAGACCCAGTACTTC.

This clonotype was counted many times. The gene calls are TRBV9 and TRBJ2-7, with TRBD2 as a possible D gene (5 bases). The CDR3 runs to 16 residues. The germline V gene has CDR1 SGDLS and CDR2 YYNGEE. V was shortened by 0 bases and J by 1 base, with 14 bases between the two germline ends. CDR3 sequence reads: CASSVGRRATSYEQYF. The CDR3 nucleotides read TGTGCCAGCAGCGTAGGGCGGCGGGCGACATCCTACGAGCAGTACTTC. Combining the CDR3 with reference TRBV9 and TRBJ2-7 gives the whole variable domain DSGVTQTPKHLITATGQRVTLRCSPRSGDLSVYWYQQSLDQGLQFLIQYYNGEERAKGNILERFSAQQFPDLHSELNLSSLELGDSALYFCASSVGRRATSYEQYFGPGTRLTVT.

This clonotype has ten or more counts. The chain employs TRBV20-1 and TRBJ2-1; 12 bases map to TRBD2. V shed 0 bases and J 2 bases; nucleotides not matched to a gene: 2. This CDR3 is built from 16 residues. The germline V gene encodes CDR1 DFQATT and CDR2 SNEGSKA (reference sequence). The CDR3: CSARELAGGTYNEQFF. In DNA, the CDR3 is TGCAGTGCTAGAGAACTAGCGGGAGGAACCTACAATGAGCAGTTCTTC.

This clonotype was seen ten or more times. The DNA of the CDR3 is TGCAGTGCTCCGGACCGGGACCCGAATGAGCAGTTCTTC. Amino acid sequence: CSAPDRDPNEQFF. This sequence joins TRBV20-1 and TRBJ2-1, with D tentatively TRBD1 or TRBD2 (5 bases each). The germline V gene encodes CDR1 DFQATT and CDR2 SNEGSKA (reference sequence). Deletions cut 5 bases from V and 7 bases from J, with 15 bases between. The length of the CDR3 is 13 residues.

The sample holds many counts of this clonotype. The chain joins TRBV20-1 to TRBJ2-1, with 10 bases fitting TRBD1. The CDR3 contains 14 residues. V trimming: 4 bases; J trimming: 8 bases; junction bases outside the gene matches: 8. The V gene's germline CDR1 is DFQATT and CDR2 SNEGSKA (reference sequence). The CDR3 DNA reads TGCAGTGCTATTAGACAGGGGGCGTCGGATGAGCAGTTCTTC. Protein product: CSAIRQGASDEQFF.

The sample holds many counts of this clonotype. The chain combines TRBV7-2 with TRBJ2-6; unclear D gene. In germline, CDR1 is SGHTA, CDR2 FQGNSA. Trimming removed 3 bases from V and 0 bases from J, with 3 bases in between. The length of the CDR3 is 14 residues. The CDR3 sequence: CASSFTSGANVLTF. The CDR3 DNA reads TGTGCCAGCAGCTTTACCTCTGGGGCCAACGTCCTGACTTTC.

This clonotype was found many times. The V call is TRBV20-1, the J call TRBJ2-3; no definite D call. V gave up 3 bases and J gave up 4 bases, with 11 bases separating them. The CDR3 is made up of 13 amino acids. Per the germline V gene, CDR1 is DFQATT and CDR2 is SNEGSKA (reference sequence). The CDR3 here is CSASLTGADTQYF. CDR3 nucleotides: TGCAGTGCTAGTCTCACGGGCGCAGATACGCAGTATTTT.

This clonotype was seen many times. The rearrangement links TRBV20-1 to TRBJ1-5; 7 bases fit TRBD1. Germline V gene data show CDR1 as DFQATT and CDR2 as SNEGSKA (reference sequence). The trim removed 6 bases at V and 1 base at J, leaving 9 bases unmatched. This CDR3 contains 15 residues. The CDR3 region is CSAVRQGPSNQPQHF. CDR3 nucleotides: TGCAGTGCGGTAAGACAGGGCCCCAGCAATCAGCCCCAGCATTTT.